Shown below are 19 T cell receptor beta chains from a single sample sequenced in a study of blood T cell repertoires in COVID-19. Method: immunoSEQ multiplex PCR; TCRdb's copy keeps in-frame clones and lacks some. The table has approximately 180,000 clones, around 82% seen once. The sample taken for sequencing was PBMCs or T cells enriched from blood (not recorded which). Receptor source: a woman aged 60-70 years with acute COVID-19.

About this clone itself: A junction end diverges from the germline sequence, so it may reflect a read error. The V call is TRBV18, the J call TRBJ1-5; 9 nucleotides agree with TRBD1. Germline loops: CDR1 KGHSH, CDR2 LQKENI. The CDR3 length is 15 residues. Here the CDR3 reads CASSPQGARSQPQHF. The CDR3 bases are TGTGCCAGCTCTCCACAGGGGGCGAGATCTCAGCCCCAGCATTTT.

V is TRBV10-3 and J is TRBJ2-2; unclear D gene. Germline V CDR1 and CDR2: ENHRY, SYGVKD. The CDR3 loop spans 14 amino acids. The V end was cut by 3 bases, the J end by 6 bases, with 11 bases between. CDR3 residues: CAISDRKAPGELFF. The CDR3 nucleotides are TGTGCCATCAGTGACCGTAAAGCCCCCGGGGAGCTGTTTTTT.

V gene TRBV5-4 combines with J gene TRBJ2-6, with 8 nucleotides matching TRBD1. CDR1 and CDR2 from the germline V gene are SGHNT and YYREEE (reference sequence). The CDR3 loop spans 17 amino acids. The V segment lost 4 bases and the J segment 2 bases; nucleotides outside the gene matches: 8. CDR3 region: CASSLPRTGTGANVLTF. CDR3 DNA: TGTGCCAGCAGCCTCCCAAGGACAGGGACTGGGGCCAACGTCCTGACTTTC.

V is TRBV7-6 and J is TRBJ2-1, with D possibly being TRBD1 (6 bases). The CDR3 has 16 amino acids. The germline V and J ends were trimmed by 4 bases and 2 bases, with 15 bases remaining between them. Per the germline V gene, CDR1 is SGHVS and CDR2 is FNYEAQ. The CDR3 DNA reads TGTGCCAGCAGCTGGGGCGGATCAGGGGCCTACAATGAGCAGTTCTTC. This translates into CASSWGGSGAYNEQFF.

The chain carries TRBV28 and TRBJ2-1, with TRBD1 matching over 9 bases. V dropped 6 bases and J dropped 10; count of bases not matched to a gene: 16. Germline lookup yields CDR1 MDHEN and CDR2 SYDVKM. The CDR3 runs 16 residues. CDR3 DNA sequence: TGTGCCAGCAGCCAAAACTATTTGGGACAGGGCAAAGAGCAGTTCTTC. It specifies CASSQNYLGQGKEQFF.

The rearrangement joins TRBV10-3 to TRBJ2-1; TRBD1 matches 9 bases. Trimming at V came to 4 bases and at J to 9 bases, leaving 10 bases not matched to a gene. CDR3 size: 15 residues. The germline V gene encodes CDR1 ENHRY and CDR2 SYGVKD. The CDR3 is CAISARDRDIGEQFF. The DNA for the CDR3 is TGTGCCATCAGTGCCCGGGACAGGGACATCGGTGAGCAGTTCTTC.

The rearrangement links TRBV4-1 to TRBJ2-2; 7 bases are a match to TRBD2. Germline V gene data show CDR1 as MGHRA and CDR2 as YSYEKL. The CDR3 runs to 17 residues. Trimming took 0 bases from V and 4 from J; bases not matched to a gene: 8. The chain's CDR3 is CASSQERAGDPTGELFF. As DNA, the CDR3 is TGCGCCAGCAGCCAAGAACGCGCGGGGGATCCCACCGGGGAGCTGTTTTTT.

This CDR3 is CSWYGTGYEQFF. The CDR3, as DNA: TGCAGCTGGTACGGAACAGGGTATGAGCAGTTCTTC. The chain couples TRBV29-1 to TRBJ2-1; tentatively, D is TRBD1 (6 bases). The CDR3 length is 12 residues. The germline CDR1 and CDR2 sequences are SQVTM and ANQGSEA. The V end lost 8 bases, the J end lost 8 bases, and 16 bases lay between the germline ends.

This chain links TRBV9 with TRBJ1-1; tentatively, D is TRBD1 (6 bases). CDR1 is SGDLS, CDR2 YYNGEE, per germline. The V gene lost 0 bases and the J gene lost 2 bases, with 11 bases spanning the gap. The CDR3 is 15 residues long. Here the CDR3 DNA reads TGTGCCAGCAGCGTAGAGGGGGTACTAAACACTGAAGCTTTCTTT. Protein sequence: CASSVEGVLNTEAFF.

This chain uses TRBV6-6 with TRBJ2-7; 8 nucleotides agree with TRBD2. The CDR3 loop spans 15 amino acids. Germline V gene sequence: CDR1 MNHNY, CDR2 SVGAGI (reference sequence). J gave up 4 bases and V 8 bases, and 13 bases lay outside the gene matches. The CDR3 nucleotides read TGTGCCAGCCGGGGAAGCGGGAGCATCCGTTACGAGCAGTACTTC. Amino acid sequence: CASRGSGSIRYEQYF.

The V gene is TRBV6-2 or TRBV6-3, the J gene TRBJ2-5; 7 nucleotides match TRBD2. This CDR3 is built from 16 residues. Looked up from germline, CDR1 is MNHEY and CDR2 is SVGEGT. The V and J ends lost 2 bases and 1 base, in that order; junction bases with no gene match: 7. The CDR3 is CASSYQSGESQETQYF. The CDR3 bases are TGTGCCAGCAGTTACCAGAGCGGGGAAAGCCAAGAGACCCAGTACTTC.

V usage is TRBV10-3 and J usage is TRBJ2-1; 10 nucleotides align to TRBD2. V shed 2 bases and J 7 bases; nucleotides not matched to a gene: 5. CDR1 and CDR2 from the germline V gene are ENHRY and SYGVKD. CDR3 length equals 15 residues. CDR3 in DNA: TGTGCCATCAGTGAGGCTAGCGGGAGCCCTAATGAGCAGTTCTTC. Encoded protein: CAISEASGSPNEQFF.

The CDR3 nucleotides are TGTGCCAGTAGTACCAGGGGGCTTCAGGAGACCCAGTACTTC. Amino acid sequence: CASSTRGLQETQYF. V gene TRBV19 combines with J gene TRBJ2-5; 8 positions match TRBD1. Germline V gives CDR1 LNHDA, CDR2 SQIVND (reference sequence). CDR3 length: 14 amino acids. J gave up 5 bases and V 4 bases, and 6 bases lay outside the gene matches. Drawing the rest from reference TRBV19 and TRBJ2-5, the complete variable domain is DGGITQSPKYLFRKEGQNVTLSCEQNLNHDAMYWYRQDPGQGLRLIYYSQIVNDFQKGDIAEGYSVSREKKESFPLTVTSAQKNPTAFYLCASSTRGLQETQYFGPGTRLLVL.

DNA for the CDR3: TGTGCCAGCAGTCCGACAGACATCAATCAGCCCCAGCATTTT. This translates into CASSPTDINQPQHF. The chain couples TRBV6-5 to TRBJ1-5; perhaps TRBD1 as D (5 bases). The CDR3 spans 14 residues. CDR1 is MNHEY, CDR2 SVGAGI, per germline. V lost 5 bases to trimming and J lost 3 bases, with 11 bases between them.

This clone was seen a few times. Different DNA sequences within this sample yield the same CDR3. The DNA for the CDR3 is TGTGCCAGCAGTTCCCTCAATTCACCCCTCCACTTT. Translating gives CASSSLNSPLHF. The chain carries TRBV6-2 or TRBV6-3 and TRBJ1-6; D is unresolved. Germline CDR1 reads MNHEY; CDR2 reads SVGEGT. This CDR3 has 12 amino acids. Deletions cut 4 bases from V and 7 bases from J, with 5 bases between.

This sequence joins TRBV10-1 and TRBJ2-2; 8 bases are a match to TRBD2. The CDR3 has 18 amino acids. V shed 5 bases and J 3 bases; nucleotides not matched to a gene: 14. Germline assignment: CDR1 WNHNN and CDR2 SYGVQD (reference sequence). In DNA, the CDR3 is TGCGCCAGCAGTCGGCAGAGCGGGGGTATCGGGGACACCGGGGAGCTGTTTTTT. It yields the protein CASSRQSGGIGDTGELFF.

The V and J genes are TRBV13 and TRBJ1-1, with a weak D call TRBD1 (6 bases). This CDR3 comprises 14 residues. Germline V gives CDR1 PRHDT, CDR2 FYEKMQ (reference sequence). V lost 3 bases and J lost 1, with 9 bases in between. Written as DNA, the CDR3 is TGTGCCAGCAGCTTTACAGGGAAGAACACTGAAGCTTTCTTT. Its protein is CASSFTGKNTEAFF.

The rearrangement joins TRBV7-2 to TRBJ1-2; D is possibly TRBD1 (6 bases). Germline lookup yields CDR1 SGHTA and CDR2 FQGNSA. V shed 1 base and J shed 0 bases, with 9 bases lying between them. This CDR3 contains 15 residues. The CDR3 coding sequence is TGTGCCAGCAGCTTAGGCAGGGGCCCTAACTATGGCTACACCTTC. Its translation: CASSLGRGPNYGYTF.

Regarding this clone: Other DNA sequences of this sample code for an identical CDR3. This rearrangement joins TRBV30 to TRBJ1-2; 8 bases agree with TRBD1. Germline assignment: CDR1 GTSNPN and CDR2 SVGIG (reference sequence). Unmatched junction bases numbered 4, after V lost 2 bases and J lost 5 bases. The CDR3 totals 13 residues. In nucleotides, the CDR3 is TGTGCCTGGAGTCGGGACAGGCCTTATGGCTACACCTTC. It translates to CAWSRDRPYGYTF.